This T cell receptor beta chain is drawn from a study of cytomegalovirus exposure and HLA in healthy donors (dated by TCRdb to about 2017). Context from the whole study: An earlier analysis of some 550 of the donors reported 276 Gb of sequence data and 100 million to 140 million unique TCR beta sequences from 150 million to 200 million T cells. In a later genetic analysis, genome-wide SNP genotypes for about three fifths of the roughly 670 donors were used, and that subset was treated as a discovery cohort. An early release covering roughly 640 HLA-typed donors comprised about 300 gigabases of sequencing data and 85 million to 100 million unique TCR sequences. The study aimed to test whether signatures of past pathogen exposure could be identified by cataloging public T cell receptors. The genetic ancestry cluster associated with self-reported Caucasian donors included 81% of the roughly 400 genotyped donors. A separate validation cohort of roughly 130 different subjects was used in addition to the 666-subject first cohort. The study used immunosequencing to profile the T cell repertoires of several hundred subjects and linked those repertoires to cytomegalovirus serostatus. Rather than using new phenotypic data, the later analysis identified candidate immune exposures from TCR beta sequences and from how often those sequences occurred across donors. In an earlier analysis of around 540 of the donors, high-throughput TCR beta sequencing was used to judge whether each TCR beta V gene segment behaved as functional or pseudogenic. Both class I and class II loci were covered by HLA typing, at four-digit resolution. On average, 235,054 unique TCR beta nucleotide sequences were sequenced per donor among some 430 genotyped donors of the cohort, with approximately 18% of those sequences being non-productive. Typing coverage differed by locus: A, B, C, DRB1 and DQB1 were typed in about 620-640 donors, DQA1 in approximately 520, DPA1 in roughly 590, and DPB1 in approximately 450. Donor age, sex, ethnicity and CMV serostatus were compiled alongside the repertoire data. Several DR-DQ haplotypes were treated as single units for association and clustering because of strong linkage in the cohort. Every discovery cohort repertoire had been produced on one sequencing platform. A later analysis re-analyzed previously published TCR beta repertoires from several hundred donors and added high-resolution HLA genotyping to study TCR occurrence patterns. To predict cytomegalovirus infection status, the study brought together high-throughput TCR immunosequencing, statistical association of individual TCRs with disease status, and machine learning.

V ends up 3 bases short and J 9 bases short, with an unmatched junction base count of 9. Looking up the germline V gene yields CDR1 MDHEN and CDR2 SYDVKM. The CDR3, cysteine through phenylalanine, is 16 amino acids long. Only CDR3 DNA remains: 48 bases, in frame from the first base. Receptors were amplified or captured by the immunoSEQ multiplex PCR assay. For the multiplex PCR, a mixture combining 60 forward primers for TCR Vbeta segments and 13 reverse primers for TCR Jbeta segments was used. Amplification of the CDR3 region of rearranged TCR beta genes was performed with a multiplex PCR assay on genomic DNA. Amplified TCR beta libraries were sequenced as 87-base-pair reads on the Illumina HiSeq System. As for the authors' bioinformatics: In a later analysis, 70 million to 95 million unique TCR beta chains were counted across the 666 repertoires, and approximately 11 million of these chains were shared by at least two donors. Raw reads were error-corrected and collapsed into unique sequences with a nearest-neighbor algorithm that merged closely related sequences to remove PCR and sequencing errors. Alignment of CDR3 sequences to IMGT reference sequences was used to assign V, D and J gene segments. For a sequence to be retained, a match of at least six nucleotides to both a V gene segment and a J gene segment was required. A rearrangement counted as productive if the CDR3 had no stop codons and remained in frame with V and J, and every other rearrangement counted as non-productive. Following IMGT convention, CDR3 was defined as the stretch from the second conserved V-encoded cysteine up to the conserved J-encoded phenylalanine. The earlier analysis of 587 of the donors excluded any sequence lacking an unambiguous match to a single V gene segment. An earlier analysis of several hundred of the donors called V segments functional above 56.7% productive rearrangements and segregating when the between-donor standard deviation exceeded 5%. A statistical classification framework was developed to diagnose cytomegalovirus status using the catalog of TCR beta chain sequences. V and J gene assignment, in a later analysis, came from comparing TCR nucleotide sequences with IMGT/GENE-DB human TR gene sequences. In a later analysis, CDR3 sequences and most-parsimonious VDJ recombination scenarios were assigned using the TCRdist pipeline. In a later analysis, each TCR beta chain was defined by its CDR3 amino acid sequence together with its V-gene family, and reads without a unique V-gene family were excluded. As a way to deal with suspected cross-contamination and a sequencing artifact, a later analysis dropped approximately 570 nucleotide sequences that were highly shared and had low generation probability. A later analysis calculated a clonal expansion index for each public chain from normalized within-repertoire ranks of inferred template counts. In a later analysis, generation probabilities were computed with a VDJ recombination model fitted to out-of-frame rearrangements, and the resulting probabilities were checked against IGoR. In a later analysis, TCR-TCR, TCR-HLA and TCR-CMV co-occurrence was scored with hypergeometric tests, and a repertoire-size bias correction was applied to TCR pairs. A later analysis estimated false discovery rates by permuting HLA or CMV assignments 20 times. In a later analysis, co-occurring TCRs were grouped using DBSCAN, and TCRdist sequence similarity was added for clustering within HLA-allele-positive subsets. Repertoires with fewer than 30,000 or more than 120,000 public chains were left out of co-occurrence clustering, as were four to six repertoires with anomalous nucleotide sharing. Entries here come from immuneACCESS through TCRdb and include only in-frame sequences with V and J called. Some clones fail to appear in such tables; in the studies checked, an unresolved V gene covers under half of the shortfall, and the cause of the remainder is unknown. V, J and clone size are those of that table, while D and trimming were read from the DNA. The sample has 150,000 to 200,000 clones on record, 81% of them singletons. The ten largest clones add up to roughly 3.6% of the sample.

The cohort consisted of 600 to 700 healthy bone marrow donors. Cohort members were all nominally healthy when sampled, although unrecorded immune exposures were likely present. The donor was CMV seropositive and belonged to the group of 250 to 300 seropositive cohort members. Each donor provided a peripheral blood sample, and peripheral blood mononuclear cells were used for TCR beta sequencing. Genomic DNA was extracted from the blood cell samples with the Qiagen DNeasy Blood Extraction Kit. Overall results and qualifications from the work: The earlier analysis of 587 of the donors excluded approximately 15 rarely observed V segments, including chromosome 9 orphons, because counts were too low. The classifier was reported to diagnose cytomegalovirus status with high specificity and sensitivity in both the original and validation cohorts. While some public TCRs were present in many individuals, most TCR sequences turned up only very rarely across donors. According to a later analysis, TCR association rates differed among HLA loci, with DRB1 alleles showing the most associated TCRs and HLA-C alleles showing the fewest. The study listed approximately 150 TCR beta chains as associated with cytomegalovirus. Presence/absence analyses assumed roughly uniform sequencing depth across donors, an assumption that may not hold. Correlated functional status among segregating V segments might be attributable to linkage disequilibrium, but an unknown experimental factor could not be ruled out. In this cohort, only TCR beta chains were sequenced, and detectable features were limited by the absence of alpha or paired-chain data. HLA typing was unavailable for some donors at each locus, so association tests used only the typed subset. In vitro tests confirmed that a few of the cytomegalovirus-associated TCR beta chains recognize cytomegalovirus antigens. V-gene and J-gene trimming of TCR beta chains was associated with a missense DCLRE1C variant in a later genetic analysis, and the association was replicated in an independent cohort. An earlier analysis of 587 of the donors showed that most TCR beta V segments appeared in productive rearrangements either about 87% or about 30% of the time, which broadly matched IMGT annotations. Some IMGT-functional V segments, including TRBV6-2 and TRBV6-3, could not be distinguished by the 87-base-pair reads and were therefore excluded. When HLA alleles, especially DR and DQ, strongly co-occurred, TCR associations were difficult to assign to individual alleles. A later analysis associated 16,951 TCR beta sequences with specific HLA alleles at a false discovery rate of 0.05. The authors suggested that the approach could potentially be extended to other disease states and immunological phenotypes. A later analysis reported that several top co-occurrence clusters appeared linked to parvovirus B19, influenza, CMV and Epstein-Barr virus. In a later analysis, HLA-associated TCR beta chains were found to be more clonally expanded and to have lower generation probabilities than equally common non-associated chains. A later genetic analysis reported fewer N-insertions in productive TCRs among donors in an Asian-associated ancestry cluster than the roughly 620-donor mean. For the cohort, immune exposure information was limited to CMV serostatus. A further reported finding was that TCR beta sequences accurately predicted the HLA-A and HLA-B alleles for most subjects in the first cohort. A group of highly shared sequence variants was considered likely to be a technical artifact of the sequencing pipeline. According to a later analysis, most CMV-associated TCR beta chains appeared to be HLA-restricted, and the HLA associations seemed to be driven largely by CMV exposure.

This clone has only a few counts. Its antigen is still unknown. Qualities for individual bases were not recorded, and no much larger clone is one base off. The rearrangement joined TRBV28 to TRBJ2-1, with 12 bases aligning to TRBD2. The receptor was isolated from a man between 40 and 49 years old in good health and CMV-seropositive. Sequences were obtained from PBMCs. The CDR3: CASSFAASGRAAEQFF. The sequenced DNA: TGTGCCAGCAGTTTTGCGGCTAGCGGGAGGGCCGCTGAGCAGTTCTTC. When the CDR3 is completed using the reference TRBV28 and TRBJ2-1 genes on either side, the full variable domain is DVKVTQSSRYLVKRTGEKVFLECVQDMDHENMFWYRQDPGLGLRLIYFSYDVKMKEKGDIPEGYSVSREKKERFSLILESASTNQTSMYLCASSFAASGRAAEQFFGPGTRLTVL.